The 21 T cell receptor beta chains below were found in one sample sequenced in a study of shared clonotypes between healthy human individuals. Produced via immunoSEQ multiplex PCR; TCRdb's table is partial and in-frame only. Among about 2 million clones listed, about 95% were seen once. CD45RO negativity and positive selection for CCR7 defined naive CD8 cells, a population that excluded terminally differentiated effector memory CD45RA+ cells. Sequenced material: naive CD8+ T cells sorted from blood. The receptor source for this set is a man aged 18 to 35 in good health.

This clone was seen a handful of times. The rearrangement joins TRBV5-4 to TRBJ2-5; 9 bases align to TRBD2. The assigned J gene may be wrong: the sequence end matches TRBJ2-7 better. CDR1 and CDR2 (germline): SGHNT, YYREEE (reference sequence). This CDR3 has 16 amino acids. In DNA, the CDR3 is TGTGCCAGCAGCTCCGGGACTAGCATGCCCCTAGACGAGCAGTACTTC. Translating it yields CASSSGTSMPLDEQYF.

This clone was counted once. This chain uses TRBV11-2 with TRBJ1-2; weak D call: TRBD1 (6 bases). Germline V gives CDR1 SGHAT, CDR2 FQNNGV. The ends were cut back, 1 base at V and 2 bases at J, with 11 bases in the middle. The CDR3 contains 15 residues. CDR3 sequence (DNA): TGTGCCAGCAGCTTAGTTAGTCAGGGGAACTATGGCTACACCTTC. Its translation: CASSLVSQGNYGYTF.

This chain connects TRBV5-4 to TRBJ2-7; 7 bases agree with TRBD1. Germline V gives CDR1 SGHNT, CDR2 YYREEE (reference sequence). Trimming removed 4 bases from V and 0 bases from J; junction bases left unmatched: 7. The CDR3 length is 15 residues. The CDR3 here is CASSPSGQTSYEQYF. The CDR3 bases are TGTGCCAGCAGCCCCTCGGGACAGACCTCCTACGAGCAGTACTTC.

Points on this clone: At one of its ends the junction is not consistent with the germline gene, which may arise from a read error. This sequence joins TRBV7-7 and TRBJ2-3; D unresolved. The germline V gene has CDR1 SSHAT and CDR2 FNYEAQ (reference sequence). The CDR3 is 13 amino acids. In DNA form, the CDR3 reads TGTGCTAGCAGCCCACTCCCCGCAGATACGCAGTATTTT. This sequence encodes CASSPLPADTQYF.

DNA for the CDR3: TGTGCCAGCAGTTTATCCCCAGGAGCTGAAGCTTTCTTT. The encoded protein is CASSLSPGAEAFF. V is TRBV28 and J is TRBJ1-1; no clear D. Germline CDR1 is MDHEN and CDR2 is SYDVKM. This CDR3 region has 13 residues. V was trimmed by 1 base and J by 6 bases, leaving 9 bases between them. The full variable domain, in which reference TRBV28 and TRBJ1-1 provide the parts outside the CDR3, is DVKVTQSSRYLVKRTGEKVFLECVQDMDHENMFWYRQDPGLGLRLIYFSYDVKMKEKGDIPEGYSVSREKKERFSLILESASTNQTSMYLCASSLSPGAEAFFGQGTRLTVV.

The chain is built from TRBV4-1 and TRBJ1-5, with a tentative D call TRBD1 (6 bases). This CDR3 is built from 16 residues. Germline assignment: CDR1 MGHRA and CDR2 YSYEKL. Trimming shortened V by 4 bases and J by 9 bases, and 22 bases separated the two germline ends. The CDR3 DNA follows: TGCGCCAGCAGCCGCGGGGGCGGCGGAGGAGAATGGCCCCAGCATTTT. It yields the protein CASSRGGGGGEWPQHF.

As for this clone: Other nucleotide sequences in the sample specify the same CDR3. V usage is TRBV25-1 and J usage is TRBJ2-7; 8 nucleotides line up with TRBD1. V shed 2 bases, J shed 3 bases, and the junction held 6 bases outside the gene matches. Germline V gene data show CDR1 as MGHDK and CDR2 as SYGVNS. The CDR3 extends over 15 amino acids. CDR3 sequence (DNA): TGTGCCAGCAGTGAAGGTGGGACAGGTGTCTACGAGCAGTACTTC. Protein sequence: CASSEGGTGVYEQYF.

This clone has only one observation. The V gene is TRBV14, the J gene TRBJ1-2; 7 nucleotides align to TRBD1. CDR3 length: 14 amino acids. Germline CDR1 and CDR2: SGHDN and FVKESK. J was trimmed by 8 bases and V by 1 base; bases with no gene match: 7. This chain's CDR3 is CASSQVQGVRGYTF. The CDR3 DNA reads as TGTGCCAGCAGCCAAGTCCAGGGGGTGAGAGGCTACACCTTC.

CDR3 in amino acids: CASSLERSANTGELFF. The CDR3 DNA sequence: TGCGCCAGCAGCTTGGAAAGGTCCGCGAACACCGGGGAGCTGTTTTTT. V usage is TRBV5-1 and J usage is TRBJ2-2, with D unclear. CDR1 is SGHRS, CDR2 YFSETQ, per germline. The CDR3 sequence is 16 residues long. V was clipped by 0 bases and J by 0 bases, with 9 bases between them.

The CDR3 DNA sequence: TGTGCCAGCAGCGTACACGGTATGAACACTGAAGCTTTCTTT. This codes for CASSVHGMNTEAFF. The chain links TRBV9 to TRBJ1-1; D not certain. The CDR3 is 14 amino acids. Trimming removed 1 base at V and 0 bases at J, with 7 bases between. Germline CDR1 and CDR2: SGDLS and YYNGEE.

The chain couples TRBV29-1 to TRBJ1-2; TRBD1 aligns across 8 bases. From germline, CDR1 is SQVTM and CDR2 ANQGSEA. The CDR3 totals 14 residues. Trimming removed 4 bases from V and 4 bases from J; junction bases left unmatched: 8. Here the CDR3 reads CSVGRQGYVYGYTF. The CDR3 DNA reads as TGCAGCGTTGGCCGACAGGGGTATGTCTATGGCTACACCTTC. Drawing the rest from reference TRBV29-1 and TRBJ1-2, the complete variable domain is SAVISQKPSRDICQRGTSLTIQCQVDSQVTMMFWYRQQPGQSLTLIATANQGSEATYESGFVIDKFPISRPNLTFSTLTVSNMSPEDSSIYLCSVGRQGYVYGYTFGSGTRLTVV.

The rearrangement links TRBV7-2 to TRBJ2-7, with 11 bases that match TRBD2. V was pared by 5 bases and J by 6 bases, with 12 bases of the junction left unmatched. The CDR3 has 16 amino acids. CDR1 is SGHTA and CDR2 is FQGNSA in the germline V gene. CDR3: CASSPEGLAGGREQYF. The CDR3 DNA reads as TGTGCCAGCAGCCCCGAGGGTCTAGCGGGAGGTCGCGAGCAGTACTTC.

The chain links TRBV11-2 to TRBJ2-5, with TRBD2 matching 8 bases. J gave up 3 bases and V 4 bases, and 10 bases lay outside the gene matches. Germline values: CDR1 SGHAT, CDR2 FQNNGV. The CDR3 length is 16 residues. CDR3 amino acids: CASSSGLALFEETQYF. CDR3 coding DNA: TGTGCCAGCAGCTCTGGACTAGCCCTTTTCGAAGAGACCCAGTACTTC.

The chain carries TRBV19 and TRBJ2-7; possibly TRBD2 for D (6 bases). This CDR3 has 15 residues. V was pared by 5 bases and J by 4 bases, with 18 bases between. Germline V gene lookup returns CDR1 LNHDA and CDR2 SQIVND (reference sequence). CDR3 sequence reads: CASSPRDGGIYEQYF. In DNA form, the CDR3 reads TGTGCCAGTAGTCCCCGGGACGGAGGGATATACGAGCAGTACTTC.

The J gene is TRBJ2-1, the V gene TRBV28, with TRBD2 identical over 7 bases. From germline, CDR1 is MDHEN and CDR2 SYDVKM. Losses at the gene ends were 8 bases for V and 6 bases for J; bases not matched to a gene: 10. The CDR3 has 14 residues. The CDR3 loop reads CASGWRESGNEQFF. In DNA, the CDR3 is TGTGCCAGCGGCTGGCGGGAGTCCGGCAATGAGCAGTTCTTC.

The chain couples TRBV11-2 to TRBJ1-1; D may be TRBD1 (5 bases). This CDR3 is 10 amino acids long. Germline V gene sequence: CDR1 SGHAT, CDR2 FQNNGV. CDR3 in DNA: TGTGCGAGCGGGGGGACTGAAGCTTTCTTT. Its protein product is CASGGTEAFF.

This clone has a single count. J is TRBJ1-5 and V is TRBV19; D gene ambiguous. Trimming removed 9 bases from V and 3 bases from J, with 12 bases in between. This CDR3 spans 13 amino acids. The V gene's germline CDR1 is LNHDA and CDR2 SQIVND (reference sequence). CDR3 DNA sequence: TGTGCCAGCCGAGGGAAGTACAATCAGCCCCAGCATTTT. It specifies CASRGKYNQPQHF.

The V gene is TRBV9, the J gene TRBJ2-7; D is perhaps TRBD1 or TRBD2 (5 bases each). Trimming left V 1 base short and J 0 bases short, with 11 bases between. Germline V lookup: CDR1 SGDLS, CDR2 YYNGEE. This CDR3 has 15 residues. Here the CDR3 reads CASSVQSGSSYEQYF. In nucleotides, the CDR3 is TGTGCCAGCAGCGTACAGTCAGGGAGCTCCTACGAGCAGTACTTC.

J is TRBJ2-5 and V is TRBV6-6; tentatively, D is TRBD1 (6 bases). Trimming left V 5 bases short and J 10 bases short, with 17 bases between. This CDR3 has 13 amino acids. Germline V gives CDR1 MNHNY, CDR2 SVGAGI (reference sequence). In nucleotides, the CDR3 is TGTGCCAGCAGTAGCACAGGGAAGGGGGACCAGTACTTC. This codes for CASSSTGKGDQYF.

The chain uses TRBV13 and TRBJ2-7; the match to TRBD1 covers 11 bases. The germline gives CDR1 PRHDT, CDR2 FYEKMQ (reference sequence). This CDR3 has 14 residues. V lost 6 bases, J lost 6 bases, and 7 bases stayed unmatched. CDR3 DNA sequence: TGTGCCAGCAGTTTGGACAGGGGGCTGGTCGAGCAGTACTTC. This codes for CASSLDRGLVEQYF.

The chain carries TRBV6-5 and TRBJ1-4; D is ambiguous. V was trimmed by 0 bases and J by 6 bases, leaving 11 bases between them. The CDR3 spans 15 residues. Germline V gives CDR1 MNHEY, CDR2 SVGAGI. Here the CDR3 reads CASSYSLRDYEKLFF. The CDR3 DNA sequence: TGTGCCAGCAGTTACTCGCTTCGGGATTATGAAAAACTGTTTTTT.